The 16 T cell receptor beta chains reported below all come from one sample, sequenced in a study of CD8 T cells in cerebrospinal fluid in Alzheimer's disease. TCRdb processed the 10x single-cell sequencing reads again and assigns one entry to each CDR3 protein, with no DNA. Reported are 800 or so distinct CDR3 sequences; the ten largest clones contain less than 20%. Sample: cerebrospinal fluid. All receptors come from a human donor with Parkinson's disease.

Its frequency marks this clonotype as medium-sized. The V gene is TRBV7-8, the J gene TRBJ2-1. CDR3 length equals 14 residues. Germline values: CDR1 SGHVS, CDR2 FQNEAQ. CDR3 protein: CASSLTGNNNEQFF.

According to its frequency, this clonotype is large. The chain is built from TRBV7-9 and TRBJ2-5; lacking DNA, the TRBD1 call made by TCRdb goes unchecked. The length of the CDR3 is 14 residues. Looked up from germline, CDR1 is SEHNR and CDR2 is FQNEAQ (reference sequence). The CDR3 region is CASSPDGGEETQYF.

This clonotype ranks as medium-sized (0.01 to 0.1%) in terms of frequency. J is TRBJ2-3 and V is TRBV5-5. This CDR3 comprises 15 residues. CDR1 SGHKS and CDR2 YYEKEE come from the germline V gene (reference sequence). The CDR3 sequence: CASSLESVRTDTQYF.

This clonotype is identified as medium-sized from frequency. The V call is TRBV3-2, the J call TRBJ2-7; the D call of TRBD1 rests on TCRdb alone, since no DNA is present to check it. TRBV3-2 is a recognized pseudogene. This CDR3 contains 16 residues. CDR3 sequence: CASSQPPGPTSYEQYF.

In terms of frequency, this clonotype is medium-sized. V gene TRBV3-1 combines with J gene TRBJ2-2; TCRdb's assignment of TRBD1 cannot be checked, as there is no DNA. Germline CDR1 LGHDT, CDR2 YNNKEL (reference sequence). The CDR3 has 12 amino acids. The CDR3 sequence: CASSQTGRELFF.

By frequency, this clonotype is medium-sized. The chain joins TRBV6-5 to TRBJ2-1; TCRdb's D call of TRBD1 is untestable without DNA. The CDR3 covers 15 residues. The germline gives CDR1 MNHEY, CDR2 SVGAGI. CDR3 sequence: CASSYSTGLYNEQFF.

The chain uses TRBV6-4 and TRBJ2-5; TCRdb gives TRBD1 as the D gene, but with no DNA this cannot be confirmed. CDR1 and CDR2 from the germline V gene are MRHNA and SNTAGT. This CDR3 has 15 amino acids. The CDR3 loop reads CASSEGTGGQETQYF.

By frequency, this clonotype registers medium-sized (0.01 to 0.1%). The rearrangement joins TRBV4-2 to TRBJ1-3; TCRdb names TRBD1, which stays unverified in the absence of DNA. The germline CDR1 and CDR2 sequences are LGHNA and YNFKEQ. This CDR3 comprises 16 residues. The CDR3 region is CAAASSQGGGGNTIYF.

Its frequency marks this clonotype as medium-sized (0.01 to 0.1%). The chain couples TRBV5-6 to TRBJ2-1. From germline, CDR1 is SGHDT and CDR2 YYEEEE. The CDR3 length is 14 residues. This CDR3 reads CASSTGSYSNEQFF.

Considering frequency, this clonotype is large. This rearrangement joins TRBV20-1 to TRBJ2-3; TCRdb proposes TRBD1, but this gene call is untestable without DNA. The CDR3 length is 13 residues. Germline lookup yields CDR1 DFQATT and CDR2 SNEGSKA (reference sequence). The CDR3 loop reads CSLRWGQGDTQYF.

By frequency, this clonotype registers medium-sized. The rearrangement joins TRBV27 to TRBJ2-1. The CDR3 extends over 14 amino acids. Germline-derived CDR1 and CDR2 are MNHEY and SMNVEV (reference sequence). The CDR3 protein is CASSGPKGGNEQFF.

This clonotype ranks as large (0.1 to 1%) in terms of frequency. CDR3 loop: CASSLGGTSVYEQYF. The rearrangement uses TRBV5-1 and TRBJ2-7; TCRdb's assignment of TRBD2 cannot be checked, as there is no DNA. This CDR3 comprises 15 residues. CDR1 is SGHRS and CDR2 is YFSETQ in the germline V gene. Combining the CDR3 with reference TRBV5-1 and TRBJ2-7 gives the whole variable domain KAGVTQTPRYLIKTRGQQVTLSCSPISGHRSVSWYQQTPGQGLQFLFEYFSETQRNKGNFPGRFSGRQFSNSRSEMNVSTLELGDSALYLCASSLGGTSVYEQYFGPGTRLTVT.

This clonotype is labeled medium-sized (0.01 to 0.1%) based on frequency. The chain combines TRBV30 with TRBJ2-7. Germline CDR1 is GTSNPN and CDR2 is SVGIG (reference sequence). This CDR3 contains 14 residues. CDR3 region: CAWKPREPTYEQYF. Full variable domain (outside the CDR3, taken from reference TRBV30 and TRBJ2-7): SQTIHQWPATLVQPVGSPLSLECTVEGTSNPNLYWYRQAAGRGLQLLFYSVGIGQISSEVPQNLSASRPQDRQFILSSKKLLLSDSGFYLCAWKPREPTYEQYFGPGTRLTVT.

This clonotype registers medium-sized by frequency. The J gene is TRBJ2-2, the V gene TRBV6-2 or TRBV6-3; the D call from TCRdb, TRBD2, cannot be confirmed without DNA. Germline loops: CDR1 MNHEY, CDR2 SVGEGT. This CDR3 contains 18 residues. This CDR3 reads CASSYFPLTSGRTGELFF.

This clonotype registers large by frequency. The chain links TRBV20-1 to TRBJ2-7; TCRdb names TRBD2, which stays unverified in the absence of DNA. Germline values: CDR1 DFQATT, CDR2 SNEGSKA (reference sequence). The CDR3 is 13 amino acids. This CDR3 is CSAPPSGFYEQYF.

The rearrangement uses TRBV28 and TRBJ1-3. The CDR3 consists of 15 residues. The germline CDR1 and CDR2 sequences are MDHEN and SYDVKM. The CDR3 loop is CASGLGGEAGNTIYF.